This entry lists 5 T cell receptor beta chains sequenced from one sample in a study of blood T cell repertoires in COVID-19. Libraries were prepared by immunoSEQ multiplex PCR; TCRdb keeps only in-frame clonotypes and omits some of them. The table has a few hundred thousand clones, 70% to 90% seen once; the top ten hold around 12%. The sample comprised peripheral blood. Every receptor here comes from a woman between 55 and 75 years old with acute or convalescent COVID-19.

The CDR3 loop is CASSLAINSPLHF. The CDR3 DNA is TGCGCCAGCAGCTTGGCAATTAATTCACCCCTCCACTTT. J is TRBJ1-6 and V is TRBV5-1; D ambiguous. The CDR3 totals 13 residues. Looked up from germline, CDR1 is SGHRS and CDR2 is YFSETQ. Trimming shortened V by 0 bases and J by 6 bases, and 4 bases separated the two germline ends.

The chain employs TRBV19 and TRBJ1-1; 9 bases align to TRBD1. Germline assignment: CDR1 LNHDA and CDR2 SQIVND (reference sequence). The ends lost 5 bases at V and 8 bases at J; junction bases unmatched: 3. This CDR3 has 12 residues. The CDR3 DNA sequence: TGTGCCAGTAGTCCCACAGGGGGCGAAGCTTTCTTT. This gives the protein CASSPTGGEAFF.

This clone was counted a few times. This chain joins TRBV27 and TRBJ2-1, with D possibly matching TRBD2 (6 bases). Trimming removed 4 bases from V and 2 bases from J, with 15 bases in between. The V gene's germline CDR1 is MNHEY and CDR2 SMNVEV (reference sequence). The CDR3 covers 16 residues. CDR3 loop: CASSSTPGGTYNEQFF. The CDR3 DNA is TGTGCCAGCAGTTCTACCCCCGGCGGGACCTACAATGAGCAGTTCTTC.

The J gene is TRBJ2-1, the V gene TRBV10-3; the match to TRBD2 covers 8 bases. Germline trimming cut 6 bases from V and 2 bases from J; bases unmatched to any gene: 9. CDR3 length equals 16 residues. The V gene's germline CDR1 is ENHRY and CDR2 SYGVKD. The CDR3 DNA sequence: TGTGCCATCAGGACCACCCGGGGGGGGACCTACAATGAGCAGTTCTTC. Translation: CAIRTTRGGTYNEQFF.

The CDR3: CASSLGGTGRYEQYF. CDR3 nucleotides: TGTGCCAGCAGCTTGGGGGGGACAGGGAGGTACGAGCAGTACTTC. V gene TRBV5-6 combines with J gene TRBJ2-7; TRBD1 aligns across 9 bases. The germline V gene has CDR1 SGHDT and CDR2 YYEEEE. The CDR3 covers 15 residues. J gave up 4 bases and V 0 bases, and 5 bases lay outside the gene matches.